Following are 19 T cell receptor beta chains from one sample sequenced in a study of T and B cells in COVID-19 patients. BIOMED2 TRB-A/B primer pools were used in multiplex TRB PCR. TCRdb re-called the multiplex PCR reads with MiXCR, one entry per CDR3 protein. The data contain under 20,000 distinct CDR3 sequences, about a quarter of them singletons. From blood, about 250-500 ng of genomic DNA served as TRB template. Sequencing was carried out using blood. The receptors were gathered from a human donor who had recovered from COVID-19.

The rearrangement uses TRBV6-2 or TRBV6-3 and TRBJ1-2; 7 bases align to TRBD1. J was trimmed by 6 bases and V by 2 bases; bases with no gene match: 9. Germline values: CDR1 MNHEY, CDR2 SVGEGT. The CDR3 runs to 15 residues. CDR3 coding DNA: TGTGCCAGCAGTTACACCGGGACAGCTGATAATGGCTACACCTTC. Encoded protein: CASSYTGTADNGYTF.

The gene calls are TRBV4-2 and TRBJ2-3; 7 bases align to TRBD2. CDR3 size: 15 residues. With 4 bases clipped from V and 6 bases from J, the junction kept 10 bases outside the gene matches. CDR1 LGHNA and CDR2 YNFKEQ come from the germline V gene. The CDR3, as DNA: TGTGCCAGCAGCCTTACTAGCGCAAAGGGGGATACGCAGTATTTT. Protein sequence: CASSLTSAKGDTQYF.

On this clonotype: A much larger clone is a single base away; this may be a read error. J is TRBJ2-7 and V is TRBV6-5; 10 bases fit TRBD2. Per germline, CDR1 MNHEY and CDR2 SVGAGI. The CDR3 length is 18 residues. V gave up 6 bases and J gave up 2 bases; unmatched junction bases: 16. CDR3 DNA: TGTGCCAGCAGCCGCGGACACGGGGAAAGCGGGAGGGCCTACGAGCAGTACTTC. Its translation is CASSRGHGESGRAYEQYF.

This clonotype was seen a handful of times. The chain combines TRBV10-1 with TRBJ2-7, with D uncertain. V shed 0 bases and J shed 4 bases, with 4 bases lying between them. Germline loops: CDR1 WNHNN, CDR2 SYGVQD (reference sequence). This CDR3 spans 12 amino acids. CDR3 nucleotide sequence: TGCGCCAGCAGTGAGTCAGGGTACGAGCAGTACTTC. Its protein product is CASSESGYEQYF.

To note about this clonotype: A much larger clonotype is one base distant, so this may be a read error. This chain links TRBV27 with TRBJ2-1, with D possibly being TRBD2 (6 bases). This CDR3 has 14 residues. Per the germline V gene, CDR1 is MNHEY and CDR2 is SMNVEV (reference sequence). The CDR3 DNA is TGTGCCAGCGGGACTGCTCTCTCCTACAAAGAGCAGTTCTTC. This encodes CASGTALSYKEQFF.

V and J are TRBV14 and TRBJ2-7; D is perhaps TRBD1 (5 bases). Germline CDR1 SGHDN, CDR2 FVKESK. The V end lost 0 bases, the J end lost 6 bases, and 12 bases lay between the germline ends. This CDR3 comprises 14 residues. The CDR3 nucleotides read TGTGCCAGCAGCCAAGAGGTCAGGGTCGGCGAGCAGTACTTC. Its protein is CASSQEVRVGEQYF.

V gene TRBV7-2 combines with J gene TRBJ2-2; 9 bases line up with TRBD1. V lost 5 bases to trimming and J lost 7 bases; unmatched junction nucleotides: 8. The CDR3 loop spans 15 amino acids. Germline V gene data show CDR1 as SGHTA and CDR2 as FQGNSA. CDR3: CASSPGQGTGGELFF. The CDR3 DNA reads TGTGCCAGCAGCCCCGGACAGGGGACGGGCGGGGAGCTGTTTTTT.

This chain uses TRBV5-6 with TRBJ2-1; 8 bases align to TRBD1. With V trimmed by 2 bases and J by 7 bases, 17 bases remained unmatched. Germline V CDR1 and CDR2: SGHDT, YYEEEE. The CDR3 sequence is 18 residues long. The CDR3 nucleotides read TGTGCCAGCAGCTTTTGGACAGGGACGCGCTTTGGCGGGAATGAGCAGTTCTTC. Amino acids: CASSFWTGTRFGGNEQFF. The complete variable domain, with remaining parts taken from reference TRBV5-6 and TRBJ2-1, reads DAGVTQSPTHLIKTRGQQVTLRCSPKSGHDTVSWYQQALGQGPQFIFQYYEEEERQRGNFPDRFSGHQFPNYSSELNVNALLLGDSALYLCASSFWTGTRFGGNEQFFGPGTRLTVL.

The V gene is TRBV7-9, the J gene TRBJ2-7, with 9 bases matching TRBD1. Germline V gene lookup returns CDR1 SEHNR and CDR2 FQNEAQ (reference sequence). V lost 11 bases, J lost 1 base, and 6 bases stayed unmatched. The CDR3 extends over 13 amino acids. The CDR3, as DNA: TGTGCCTCGGGACAGGGACTTTCCTACGAGCAGTACTTC. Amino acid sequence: CASGQGLSYEQYF. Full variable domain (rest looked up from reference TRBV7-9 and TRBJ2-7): DTGVSQNPRHKITKRGQNVTFRCDPISEHNRLYWYRQTLGQGPEFLTYFQNEAQLEKSRLLSDRFSAERPKGSFSTLEIQRTEQGDSAMYLCASGQGLSYEQYFGPGTRLTVT.

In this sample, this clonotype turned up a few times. CDR3 loop: CAISGQYQETQYF. The DNA for the CDR3 is TGTGCCATCAGTGGACAGTATCAAGAGACCCAGTACTTC. The chain links TRBV10-3 to TRBJ2-5, with D tentatively TRBD1 (5 bases). CDR1 and CDR2 from the germline V gene are ENHRY and SYGVKD. Trimming shortened V by 4 bases and J by 2 bases, and 8 bases separated the two germline ends. CDR3 length equals 13 residues.

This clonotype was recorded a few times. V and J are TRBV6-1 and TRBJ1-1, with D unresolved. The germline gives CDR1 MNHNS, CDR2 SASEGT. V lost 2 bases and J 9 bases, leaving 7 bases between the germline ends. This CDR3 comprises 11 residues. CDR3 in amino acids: CASSEFGQAFF. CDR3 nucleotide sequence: TGTGCCAGCAGTGAATTTGGGCAAGCTTTCTTT.

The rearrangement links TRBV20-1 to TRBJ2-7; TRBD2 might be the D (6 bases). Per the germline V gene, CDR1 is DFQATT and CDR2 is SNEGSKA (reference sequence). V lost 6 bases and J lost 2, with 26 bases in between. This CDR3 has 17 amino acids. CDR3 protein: CSAILKTWRVGTYEQYF. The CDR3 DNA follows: TGCAGTGCGATATTGAAGACGTGGAGGGTGGGGACCTACGAGCAGTACTTC.

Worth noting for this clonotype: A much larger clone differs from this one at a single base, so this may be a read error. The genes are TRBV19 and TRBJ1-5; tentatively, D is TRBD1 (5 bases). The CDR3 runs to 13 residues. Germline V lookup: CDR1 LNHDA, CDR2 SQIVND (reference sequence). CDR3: CASSPGWNHPQHF. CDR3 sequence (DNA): TGTGCCAGTAGTCCAGGGTGGAATCATCCCCAGCATTTT. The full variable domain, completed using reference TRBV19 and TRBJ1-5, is DGGITQSPKYLFRKEGQNVTLSCEQNLNHDAMYWYRQDPGQGLRLIYYSQIVNDFQKGDIAEGYSVSREKKESFPLTVTSAQKNPTAFYLCASSPGWNHPQHFGDGTRLSIL.

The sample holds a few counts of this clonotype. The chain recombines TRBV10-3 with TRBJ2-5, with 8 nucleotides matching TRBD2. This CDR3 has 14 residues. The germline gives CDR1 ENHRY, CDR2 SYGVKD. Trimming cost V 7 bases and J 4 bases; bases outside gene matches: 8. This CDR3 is CAIKSGGAGETQYF. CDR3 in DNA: TGTGCCATCAAATCCGGGGGGGCCGGAGAGACCCAGTACTTC.

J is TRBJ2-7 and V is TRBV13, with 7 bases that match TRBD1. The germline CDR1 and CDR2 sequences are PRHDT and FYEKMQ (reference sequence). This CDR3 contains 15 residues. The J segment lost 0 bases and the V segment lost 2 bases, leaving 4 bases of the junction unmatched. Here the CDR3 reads CASSLHNRGSYEQYF. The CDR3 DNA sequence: TGTGCCAGCAGCTTACATAACAGGGGCTCCTACGAGCAGTACTTC. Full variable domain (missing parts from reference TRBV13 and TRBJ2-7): AAGVIQSPRHLIKEKRETATLKCYPIPRHDTVYWYQQGPGQDPQFLISFYEKMQSDKGSIPDRFSAQQFSDYHSELNMSSLELGDSALYFCASSLHNRGSYEQYFGPGTRLTVT.

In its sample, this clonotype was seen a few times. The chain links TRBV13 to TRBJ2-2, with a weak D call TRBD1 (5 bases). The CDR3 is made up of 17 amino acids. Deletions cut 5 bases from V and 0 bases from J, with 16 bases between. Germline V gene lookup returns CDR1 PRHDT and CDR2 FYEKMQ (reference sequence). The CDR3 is CASSPNRQSPNTGELFF. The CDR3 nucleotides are TGTGCCAGCAGCCCGAACCGACAGAGTCCGAACACCGGGGAGCTGTTTTTT.

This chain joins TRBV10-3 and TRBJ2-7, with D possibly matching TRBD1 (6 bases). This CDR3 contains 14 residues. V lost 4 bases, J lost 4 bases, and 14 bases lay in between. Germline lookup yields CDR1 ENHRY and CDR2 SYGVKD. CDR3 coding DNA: TGTGCCATCAGTGGACAGGTTGAGTCTTACGAGCAGTACTTC. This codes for CAISGQVESYEQYF.

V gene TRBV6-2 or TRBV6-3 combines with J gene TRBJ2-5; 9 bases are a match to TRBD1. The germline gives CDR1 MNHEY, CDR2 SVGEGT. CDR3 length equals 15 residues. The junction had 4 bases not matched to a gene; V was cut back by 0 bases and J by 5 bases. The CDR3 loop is CASSYSQGARETQYF. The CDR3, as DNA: TGTGCCAGCAGTTACTCACAGGGGGCGCGGGAGACCCAGTACTTC.

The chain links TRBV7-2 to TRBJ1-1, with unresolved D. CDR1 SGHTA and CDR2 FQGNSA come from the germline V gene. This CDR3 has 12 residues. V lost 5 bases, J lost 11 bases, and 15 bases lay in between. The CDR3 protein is CASSTQWVEAFF. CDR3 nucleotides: TGTGCCAGCAGCACCCAATGGGTCGAGGCTTTCTTT.